These T cell receptor beta chains were read from a single sample in a study of cytotoxic CD8 clonotypes in ibrutinib-treated CLL. Libraries were prepared by immunoSEQ multiplex PCR; TCRdb keeps only in-frame clonotypes and omits some of them. The profile shows 270,000 or so clones, 76% of them singletons. Sequencing used PBMCs, obtained at disease progression, from a patient treated with ibrutinib. All receptors derive from a human donor with chronic lymphocytic leukemia. Both conserved end residues are part of each CDR3. Fields, in order: clone size, J gene, V gene, D gene, CDR3 DNA, CDR3 protein. A D gene is named only where the DNA matches it firmly. Not every row has a clone size; where given, it reads once, few, many or a size class.

clone size: -; J gene: TRBJ2-5; V gene: TRBV5-6; D gene: -; CDR3 DNA: TGTGCCAGCAGCCTACCCTGGACGGCTCAAGAGACCCAGTACTTC; CDR3 protein: CASSLPWTAQETQYF
clone size: -; J gene: TRBJ2-7; V gene: TRBV29-1; D gene: -; CDR3 DNA: TGCAGCGTTCAATGGGGCCTGGCTGGGAGAGAGCAGTACTTC; CDR3 protein: CSVQWGLAGREQYF
clone size: few; J gene: TRBJ1-5; V gene: TRBV29-1; D gene: -; CDR3 DNA: TGCAGCGTCGGACAGCAGGATCAGCCCCAGCATTTT; CDR3 protein: CSVGQQDQPQHF
clone size: -; J gene: TRBJ2-1; V gene: TRBV9; D gene: -; CDR3 DNA: TGTGCCAGCAGCGTCCCTACGACGTCTGACAATGAGCAGTTCTTC; CDR3 protein: CASSVPTTSDNEQFF
clone size: -; J gene: TRBJ2-1; V gene: TRBV5-8; D gene: -; CDR3 DNA: TGTGCCAGCAGCTTCGGGGTGTCCCCCTACAATGAGCAGTTCTTC; CDR3 protein: CASSFGVSPYNEQFF
clone size: -; J gene: TRBJ1-4; V gene: TRBV7-6; D gene: TRBD1; CDR3 DNA: TGTGCCAGCACCCGGGAGCAGGGGGGAGAAAAACTGTTTTTT; CDR3 protein: CASTREQGGEKLFF
clone size: once; J gene: TRBJ2-7; V gene: TRBV28; D gene: -; CDR3 DNA: TGTGCCAGCAGTTTAAAGGGTAGCTACGAGCAGTACTTC; CDR3 protein: CASSLKGSYEQYF
clone size: -; J gene: TRBJ2-4; V gene: TRBV11-2; D gene: -; CDR3 DNA: TGTGCCAGCAGCTTACTTGTCGGCGGGGTAAACATTCAGTACTTC; CDR3 protein: CASSLLVGGVNIQYF
clone size: -; J gene: TRBJ2-3; V gene: TRBV9; D gene: TRBD1; CDR3 DNA: TGTGCCAGCAGCGTAGGCACAGGGGCCAGCACAGATACGCAGTATTTT; CDR3 protein: CASSVGTGASTDTQYF
clone size: -; J gene: TRBJ1-2; V gene: TRBV19; D gene: TRBD1; CDR3 DNA: TGTGCCAGTAGATACGGACAGGTGGATGGCTACACCTTC; CDR3 protein: CASRYGQVDGYTF
clone size: -; J gene: TRBJ2-1; V gene: TRBV5-5; D gene: TRBD2; CDR3 DNA: TGTGCCAGCAGCCCCTTACCGGGACTAGCTGGGGGTAATGAGCAGTTCTTC; CDR3 protein: CASSPLPGLAGGNEQFF
clone size: -; J gene: TRBJ2-7; V gene: TRBV19; D gene: TRBD2; CDR3 DNA: TGTGCCAGCGCACCGGGACTAGCAGCCTACGAGCAGTACTTC; CDR3 protein: CASAPGLAAYEQYF
clone size: -; J gene: TRBJ2-7; V gene: TRBV5-1; D gene: TRBD2; CDR3 DNA: TGCGCCAGCAGCCCTGGGCCTAGCGGGGACGGTCCGTACTTC; CDR3 protein: CASSPGPSGDGPYF
clone size: -; J gene: TRBJ2-7; V gene: TRBV4-1; D gene: -; CDR3 DNA: TGCGCCAGCAGTACAGGGAACACCTACGAGCAGTACTTC; CDR3 protein: CASSTGNTYEQYF
clone size: -; J gene: TRBJ1-5; V gene: TRBV10-3; D gene: -; CDR3 DNA: TGTGCCATCAGTGAGACCTTGGATTTCAATCAGCCCCAGCATTTT; CDR3 protein: CAISETLDFNQPQHF
clone size: -; J gene: TRBJ2-1; V gene: TRBV28; D gene: -; CDR3 DNA: TGTGCCAGCCGGGACGGGTACTACAATGAGCAGTTCTTC; CDR3 protein: CASRDGYYNEQFF
clone size: few; J gene: TRBJ2-5; V gene: TRBV6-1; D gene: -; CDR3 DNA: TGTGCCACCCGGAGGGGGTCCCAAGAGACCCAGTACTTC; CDR3 protein: CATRRGSQETQYF